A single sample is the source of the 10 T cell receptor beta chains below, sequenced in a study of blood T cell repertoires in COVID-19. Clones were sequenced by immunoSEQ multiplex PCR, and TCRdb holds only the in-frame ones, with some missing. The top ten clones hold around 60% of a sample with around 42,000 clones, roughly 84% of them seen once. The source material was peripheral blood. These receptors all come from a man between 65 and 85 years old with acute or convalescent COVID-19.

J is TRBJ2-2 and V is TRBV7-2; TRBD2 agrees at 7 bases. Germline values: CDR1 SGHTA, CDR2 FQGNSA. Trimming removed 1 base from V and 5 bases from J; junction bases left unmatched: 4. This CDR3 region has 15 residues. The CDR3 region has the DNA TGTGCCAGCAGCTTAGAAGGTAGCGGGACCGGGGAGCTGTTTTTT. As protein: CASSLEGSGTGELFF.

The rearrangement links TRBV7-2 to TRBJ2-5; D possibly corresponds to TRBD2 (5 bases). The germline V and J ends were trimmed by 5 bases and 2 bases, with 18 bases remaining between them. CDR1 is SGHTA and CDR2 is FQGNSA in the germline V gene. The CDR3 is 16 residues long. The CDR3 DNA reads TGTGCCAGCAGCCCCGGGAAGATATTCGTTCAAGAGACCCAGTACTTC. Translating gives CASSPGKIFVQETQYF.

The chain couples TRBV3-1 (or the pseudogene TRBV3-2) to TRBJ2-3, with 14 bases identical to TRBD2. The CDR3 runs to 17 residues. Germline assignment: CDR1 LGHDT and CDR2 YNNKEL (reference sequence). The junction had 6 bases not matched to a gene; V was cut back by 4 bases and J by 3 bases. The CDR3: CASSPGTSGSRTDTQYF. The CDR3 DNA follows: TGTGCCAGCAGCCCCGGGACTAGCGGGAGTAGGACAGATACGCAGTATTTT.

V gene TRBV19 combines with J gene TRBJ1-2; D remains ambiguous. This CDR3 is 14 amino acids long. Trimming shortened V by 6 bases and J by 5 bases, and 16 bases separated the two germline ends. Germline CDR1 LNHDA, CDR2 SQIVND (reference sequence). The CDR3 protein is CASSLLANPYGYTF. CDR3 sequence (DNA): TGTGCCAGTAGCCTCTTGGCCAATCCTTATGGCTACACCTTC.

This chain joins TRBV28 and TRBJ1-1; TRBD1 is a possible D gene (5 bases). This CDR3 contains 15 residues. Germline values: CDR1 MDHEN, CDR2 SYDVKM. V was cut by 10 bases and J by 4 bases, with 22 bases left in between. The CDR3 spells CATSTVGGYATEAFF. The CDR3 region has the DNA TGTGCCACTTCGACAGTTGGGGGGTATGCCACTGAAGCTTTCTTT.

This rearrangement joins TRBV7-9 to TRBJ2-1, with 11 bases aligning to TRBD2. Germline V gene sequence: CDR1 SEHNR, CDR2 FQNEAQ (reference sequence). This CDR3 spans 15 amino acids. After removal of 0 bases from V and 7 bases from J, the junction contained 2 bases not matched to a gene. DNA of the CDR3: TGTGCCAGCAGCTTAGCACTAGCGGGAGTAAATGAGCAGTTCTTC. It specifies CASSLALAGVNEQFF. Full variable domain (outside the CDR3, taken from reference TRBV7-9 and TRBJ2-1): DTGVSQNPRHKITKRGQNVTFRCDPISEHNRLYWYRQTLGQGPEFLTYFQNEAQLEKSRLLSDRFSAERPKGSFSTLEIQRTEQGDSAMYLCASSLALAGVNEQFFGPGTRLTVL.

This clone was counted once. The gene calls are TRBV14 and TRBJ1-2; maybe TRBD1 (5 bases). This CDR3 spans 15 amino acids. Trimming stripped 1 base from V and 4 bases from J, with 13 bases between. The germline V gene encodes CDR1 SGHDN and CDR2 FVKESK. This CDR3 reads CASSQGGGRRYGYTF. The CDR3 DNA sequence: TGTGCCAGCAGCCAAGGGGGGGGACGGCGCTATGGCTACACCTTC.

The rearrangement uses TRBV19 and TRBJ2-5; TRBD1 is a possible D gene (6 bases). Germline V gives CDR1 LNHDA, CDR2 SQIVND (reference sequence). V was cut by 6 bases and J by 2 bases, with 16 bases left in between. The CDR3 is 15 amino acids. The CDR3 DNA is TGTGCCAGTAGCCCTTCGACAGGTTATCAAGAGACCCAGTACTTC. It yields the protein CASSPSTGYQETQYF.

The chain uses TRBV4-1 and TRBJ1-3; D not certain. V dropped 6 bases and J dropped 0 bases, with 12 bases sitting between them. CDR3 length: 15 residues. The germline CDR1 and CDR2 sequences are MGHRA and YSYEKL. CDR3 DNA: TGCGCCAGCAGTCTCGGGTCCCTCTCTGGAAACACCATATATTTT. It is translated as CASSLGSLSGNTIYF.

The chain's CDR3 is CASSLAGVNTEAFF. As DNA, the CDR3 is TGTGCCAGCAGCTTGGCAGGGGTGAACACTGAAGCTTTCTTT. The V call is TRBV7-2, the J call TRBJ1-1; perhaps TRBD1 as D (6 bases). Germline V gene lookup returns CDR1 SGHTA and CDR2 FQGNSA. The CDR3 sequence is 14 residues long. V shed 3 bases and J shed 0 bases, with 8 bases lying between them.